This T cell receptor beta chain appears in the sequencing data of a study of blood T cells in healthy people across ages. Whole-study findings and limits: Changes in expanded clonotypes were possibly confounded, as the CMV status of donors was unknown.

Germline CDR1 is MNHEY and CDR2 is SVGAGI. This CDR3 has 17 residues. A second PCR, run for roughly 7 to 12 cycles, used a sample-barcoded 5' primer plus a J-beta primer mix. Each CDR3 protein is one row after TCRdb ran MiXCR on the 5' RACE reads. This table holds some 730,000 distinct CDR3 sequences, about 24% found once. Details on this clonotype: The antigen remains undetermined.

The sequence came from an older man in good health. Sequencing used blood. The chain is built from TRBV6-5 and TRBJ2-5; the match to TRBD2 covers 10 bases. TRBJ2-1 matches the DNA end more closely, so the J call is doubtful. The chain's CDR3 is CASSYSASGLADNEQFF. The CDR3 DNA is TGTGCCAGCAGTTACTCGGCGAGTGGACTAGCGGACAATGAGCAGTTCTTC.